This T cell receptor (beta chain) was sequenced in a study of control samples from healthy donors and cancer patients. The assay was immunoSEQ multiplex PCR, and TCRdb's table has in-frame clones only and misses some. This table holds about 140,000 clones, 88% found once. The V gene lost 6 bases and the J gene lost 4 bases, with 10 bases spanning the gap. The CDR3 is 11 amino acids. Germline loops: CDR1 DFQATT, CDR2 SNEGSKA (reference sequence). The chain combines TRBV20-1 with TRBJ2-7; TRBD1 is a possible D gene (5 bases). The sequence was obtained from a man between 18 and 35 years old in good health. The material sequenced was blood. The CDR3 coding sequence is TGCAGTGCAAACCAGGGTTACGAGCAGTACTTC. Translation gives CSANQGYEQYF.